One and the same sample provided the 12 T cell receptor beta chains below, sequenced in a study of blood T cell repertoires in COVID-19. TCRdb keeps only in-frame clones here, not all; method: immunoSEQ multiplex PCR. The repertoire consists of some 81,000 clones, with nearly 95% occurring once and the leading ten covering roughly 4%. Material for sequencing was peripheral blood. These receptor sequences come from a human donor with active COVID-19. The donor label of this sample is uncertain.

The V call is TRBV5-1, the J call TRBJ2-7, with TRBD1 matching 7 bases. Unmatched junction bases numbered 6, after V lost 0 bases and J lost 0 bases. The CDR3 covers 16 residues. Germline CDR1 reads SGHRS; CDR2 reads YFSETQ. The CDR3 DNA is TGCGCCAGCAGCTTGGGGACAGGTCCTAGCTCCTACGAGCAGTACTTC. Encoded protein: CASSLGTGPSSYEQYF.

CDR3 region: CASSQVLAGLADTQYF. CDR3 DNA: TGTGCCAGCAGCCAAGTCCTAGCGGGTTTGGCAGATACGCAGTATTTT. The chain is built from TRBV14 and TRBJ2-3, with 8 bases lining up with TRBD2. CDR1 is SGHDN and CDR2 is FVKESK in the germline V gene. The CDR3 loop spans 16 amino acids. The trim removed 1 base at V and 4 bases at J, leaving 7 bases unmatched. Looking up the rest from reference TRBV14 and TRBJ2-3 gives the full variable domain: EAGVTQFPSHSVIEKGQTVTLRCDPISGHDNLYWYRRVMGKEIKFLLHFVKESKQDESGMPNNRFLAERTGGTYSTLKVQPAELEDSGVYFCASSQVLAGLADTQYFGPGTRLTVL.

The chain uses TRBV4-1 and TRBJ2-1; D possibly corresponds to TRBD1 (6 bases). Germline CDR1 reads MGHRA; CDR2 reads YSYEKL. Trimming took 0 bases from V and 0 from J, leaving 9 bases between them. CDR3 size: 16 residues. The CDR3 region has the DNA TGCGCCAGCAGCCAAGATCGAGGGGGCTCCTACAATGAGCAGTTCTTC. Protein product: CASSQDRGGSYNEQFF.

The CDR3, as DNA: TGTGCCAGCTCCGAGACAGGGCCGAACTATGGCTACACCTTC. Amino acids: CASSETGPNYGYTF. The J gene is TRBJ1-2, the V gene TRBV7-9; TRBD1 matches at 7 bases. Germline V lookup: CDR1 SEHNR, CDR2 FQNEAQ (reference sequence). The CDR3 contains 14 residues. Losses at the gene ends were 8 bases for V and 2 bases for J; bases not matched to a gene: 8.

CDR3 in amino acids: CASRSRDTIYF. The CDR3 DNA reads as TGTGCCAGCCGATCCAGGGACACCATATATTTT. The V and J genes are TRBV11-3 and TRBJ1-3, with a possible D match to TRBD1 (5 bases). This CDR3 comprises 11 residues. The germline V and J ends were trimmed by 8 bases and 8 bases, with 10 bases remaining between them. CDR1 and CDR2 from the germline V gene are SGHNT and YENEEA. The full variable domain, rest sourced from reference TRBV11-3 and TRBJ1-3, is EAGVVQSPRYKIIEKKQPVAFWCNPISGHNTLYWYLQNLGQGPELLIRYENEEAVDDSQLPKDRFSAERLKGVDSTLKIQPAELGDSAVYLCASRSRDTIYFGEGSWLTVV.

The chain joins TRBV12-3 or TRBV12-4 to TRBJ2-7; D might be TRBD2 (6 bases). The CDR3 spans 13 residues. V lost 2 bases, J lost 6 bases, and 11 bases lay in between. CDR3 sequence: CASSLKGGSEQYF. The CDR3 nucleotides are TGTGCCAGCAGTTTAAAAGGAGGGTCCGAGCAGTACTTC.

The chain uses TRBV5-4 and TRBJ2-3; D is possibly TRBD2 (5 bases). Deletions cut 1 base from V and 0 bases from J, with 9 bases between. The CDR3 has 15 amino acids. Germline CDR1 SGHNT, CDR2 YYREEE (reference sequence). CDR3 sequence reads: CASSLSGGSTDTQYF. The DNA of the CDR3 is TGTGCCAGCAGCTTGTCTGGCGGGAGCACAGATACGCAGTATTTT.

V gene TRBV11-2 combines with J gene TRBJ1-3; TRBD1 matches 8 bases. The V gene end was trimmed by 5 bases and the J gene end by 0 bases; junction bases not matched to a gene: 3. The CDR3 runs to 15 residues. Germline assignment: CDR1 SGHAT and CDR2 FQNNGV. The CDR3 sequence: CASSVTGGSGNTIYF. CDR3 bases: TGTGCCAGCAGCGTTACAGGGGGCTCTGGAAACACCATATATTTT.

The genes are TRBV7-2 and TRBJ2-7; a possible D gene is TRBD2 (5 bases). V was clipped by 8 bases and J by 3 bases, with 17 bases between them. The germline gives CDR1 SGHTA, CDR2 FQGNSA. The length of the CDR3 is 14 residues. CDR3: CASSPRAASYEQYF. In DNA, the CDR3 is TGTGCCAGCTCCCCGCGGGCGGCTAGCTACGAGCAGTACTTC.

The gene calls are TRBV29-1 and TRBJ2-7, with 10 bases matching TRBD1. This CDR3 is built from 12 residues. The V gene end was trimmed by 7 bases and the J gene end by 5 bases; junction bases not matched to a gene: 5. CDR1 is SQVTM, CDR2 ANQGSEA, per germline. DNA for the CDR3: TGCAGCGCTGGGACAGGGGTACACGAGCAGTACTTC. It encodes CSAGTGVHEQYF.

This chain uses TRBV19 with TRBJ1-1; 11 nucleotides agree with TRBD1. Germline CDR1 reads LNHDA; CDR2 reads SQIVND (reference sequence). V was pared by 4 bases and J by 5 bases, with 6 bases of the junction left unmatched. CDR3 length: 15 amino acids. The CDR3 sequence is CASSRRTGGGTEAFF. The DNA of the CDR3 is TGTGCCAGTAGTAGGAGGACAGGGGGCGGGACTGAAGCTTTCTTT. Looking up the rest from reference TRBV19 and TRBJ1-1 gives the full variable domain: DGGITQSPKYLFRKEGQNVTLSCEQNLNHDAMYWYRQDPGQGLRLIYYSQIVNDFQKGDIAEGYSVSREKKESFPLTVTSAQKNPTAFYLCASSRRTGGGTEAFFGQGTRLTVV.

This chain joins TRBV9 and TRBJ2-3; a possible D gene is TRBD2 (7 bases). Trimming shortened V by 7 bases and J by 6 bases, and 15 bases separated the two germline ends. The germline V gene encodes CDR1 SGDLS and CDR2 YYNGEE. The CDR3 sequence is 13 residues long. The CDR3 loop reads CASSGGPADTQYF. CDR3 nucleotide sequence: TGTGCCAGCTCCGGGGGGCCAGCGGATACGCAGTATTTT.